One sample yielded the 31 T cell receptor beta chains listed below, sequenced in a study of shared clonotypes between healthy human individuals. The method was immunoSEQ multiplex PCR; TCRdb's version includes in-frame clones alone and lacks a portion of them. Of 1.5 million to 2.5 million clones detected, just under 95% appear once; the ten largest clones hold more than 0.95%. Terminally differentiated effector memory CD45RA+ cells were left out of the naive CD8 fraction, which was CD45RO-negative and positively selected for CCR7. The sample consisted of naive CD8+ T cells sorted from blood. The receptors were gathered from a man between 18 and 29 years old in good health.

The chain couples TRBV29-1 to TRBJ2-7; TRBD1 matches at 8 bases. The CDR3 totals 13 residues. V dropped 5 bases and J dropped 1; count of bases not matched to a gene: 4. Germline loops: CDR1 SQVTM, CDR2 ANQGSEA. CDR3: CSVLTGESYEQYF. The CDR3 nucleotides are TGCAGCGTTTTGACAGGGGAGTCCTACGAGCAGTACTTC.

The CDR3 is CASSKGIGFADTQYF. In nucleotides, the CDR3 is TGTGCCAGCAGCAAAGGGATAGGGTTTGCGGATACGCAGTATTTT. This chain joins TRBV9 and TRBJ2-3; D ambiguous. CDR1 and CDR2 (germline): SGDLS, YYNGEE. The CDR3 loop spans 15 amino acids. V was trimmed by 4 bases and J by 6 bases, leaving 18 bases between them.

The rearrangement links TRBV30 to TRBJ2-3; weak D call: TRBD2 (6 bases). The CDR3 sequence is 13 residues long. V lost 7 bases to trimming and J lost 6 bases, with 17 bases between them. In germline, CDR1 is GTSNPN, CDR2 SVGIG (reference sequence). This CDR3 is CASNGDRGDTQYF. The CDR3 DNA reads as TGTGCCTCCAACGGTGATCGGGGGGATACGCAGTATTTT.

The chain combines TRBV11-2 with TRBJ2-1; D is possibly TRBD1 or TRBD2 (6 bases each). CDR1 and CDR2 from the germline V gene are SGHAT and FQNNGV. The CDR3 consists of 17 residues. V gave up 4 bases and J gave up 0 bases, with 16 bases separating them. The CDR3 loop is CASSYGPGGHSYNEQFF. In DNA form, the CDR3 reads TGTGCCAGCAGCTACGGCCCCGGGGGACACTCCTACAATGAGCAGTTCTTC.

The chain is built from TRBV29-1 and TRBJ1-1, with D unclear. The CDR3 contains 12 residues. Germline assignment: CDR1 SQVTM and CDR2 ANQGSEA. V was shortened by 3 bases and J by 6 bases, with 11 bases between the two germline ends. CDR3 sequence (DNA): TGCAGCGTTGAGAGGTCAGAACCTGAAGCTTTCTTT. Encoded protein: CSVERSEPEAFF.

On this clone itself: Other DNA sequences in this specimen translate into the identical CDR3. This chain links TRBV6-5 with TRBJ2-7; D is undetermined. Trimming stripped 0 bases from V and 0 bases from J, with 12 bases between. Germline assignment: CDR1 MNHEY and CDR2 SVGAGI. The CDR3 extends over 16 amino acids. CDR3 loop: CASSYSIGESSYEQYF. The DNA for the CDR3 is TGTGCCAGCAGTTACTCGATTGGGGAAAGCTCCTACGAGCAGTACTTC.

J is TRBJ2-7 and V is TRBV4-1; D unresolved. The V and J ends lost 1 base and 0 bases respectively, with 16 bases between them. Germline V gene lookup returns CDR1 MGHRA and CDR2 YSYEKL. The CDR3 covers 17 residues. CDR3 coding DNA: TGCGCCAGCAGCCAAGGAAGCGCCTATTCGAGCTCCTACGAGCAGTACTTC. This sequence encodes CASSQGSAYSSSYEQYF.

CDR3 in DNA: TGTGCCTCGGCACAGGTGAGCTATGGCTACACCTTC. As protein: CASAQVSYGYTF. This chain links TRBV30 with TRBJ1-2; D may be TRBD1 (5 bases). The length of the CDR3 is 12 residues. The germline V and J ends were trimmed by 7 bases and 4 bases, with 13 bases remaining between them. Germline V gene lookup returns CDR1 GTSNPN and CDR2 SVGIG (reference sequence).

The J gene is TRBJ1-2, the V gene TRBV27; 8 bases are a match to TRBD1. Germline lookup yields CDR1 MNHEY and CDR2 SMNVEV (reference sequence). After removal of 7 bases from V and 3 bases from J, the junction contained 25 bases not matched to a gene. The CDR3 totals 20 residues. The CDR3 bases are TGTGCCAGCAAGCCCGGAACAGGGGGGCTCGGCCGTCAACGGGACTATGGCTACACCTTC. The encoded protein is CASKPGTGGLGRQRDYGYTF.

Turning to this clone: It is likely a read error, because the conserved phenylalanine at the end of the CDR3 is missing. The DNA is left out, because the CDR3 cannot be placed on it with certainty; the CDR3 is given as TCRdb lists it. The CDR3 loop is CASSPRVVR. The J gene is TRBJ1-5, the V gene TRBV5-6. The CDR3 is made up of 9 amino acids, end residues included. The germline gives CDR1 SGHDT, CDR2 YYEEEE.

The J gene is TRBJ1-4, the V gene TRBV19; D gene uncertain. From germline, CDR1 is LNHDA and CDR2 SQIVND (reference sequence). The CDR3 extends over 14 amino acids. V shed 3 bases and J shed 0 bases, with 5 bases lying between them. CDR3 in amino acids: CASSISSTNEKLFF. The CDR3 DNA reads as TGTGCCAGTAGTATCAGTTCAACTAATGAAAAACTGTTTTTT.

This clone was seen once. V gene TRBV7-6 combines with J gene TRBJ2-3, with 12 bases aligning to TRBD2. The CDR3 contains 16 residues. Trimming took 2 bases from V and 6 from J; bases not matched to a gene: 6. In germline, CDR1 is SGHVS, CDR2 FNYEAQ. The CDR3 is CASSLMTSGSGDTQYF. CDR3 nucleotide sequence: TGTGCCAGCAGCTTAATGACTAGCGGGAGCGGGGATACGCAGTATTTT.

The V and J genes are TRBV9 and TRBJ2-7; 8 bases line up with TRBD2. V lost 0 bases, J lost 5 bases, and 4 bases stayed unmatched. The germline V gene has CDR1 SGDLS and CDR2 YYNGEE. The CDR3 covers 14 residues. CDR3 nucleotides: TGTGCCAGCAGCGTAGGGGGACTAGGCAACGAGCAGTACTTC. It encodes CASSVGGLGNEQYF.

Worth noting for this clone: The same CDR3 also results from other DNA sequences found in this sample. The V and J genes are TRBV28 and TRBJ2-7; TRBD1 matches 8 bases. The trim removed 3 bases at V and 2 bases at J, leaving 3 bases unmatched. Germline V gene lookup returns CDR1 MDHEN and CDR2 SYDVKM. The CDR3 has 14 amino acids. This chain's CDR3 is CASSLAGGAYEQYF. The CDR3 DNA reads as TGTGCCAGCAGTTTGGCAGGGGGCGCCTACGAGCAGTACTTC.

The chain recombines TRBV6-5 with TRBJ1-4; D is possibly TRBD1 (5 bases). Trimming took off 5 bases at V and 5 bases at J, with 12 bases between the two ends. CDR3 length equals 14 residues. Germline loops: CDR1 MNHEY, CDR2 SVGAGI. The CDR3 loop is CASSTWDGNEKLFF. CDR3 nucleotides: TGTGCCAGCAGTACTTGGGACGGGAATGAAAAACTGTTTTTT.

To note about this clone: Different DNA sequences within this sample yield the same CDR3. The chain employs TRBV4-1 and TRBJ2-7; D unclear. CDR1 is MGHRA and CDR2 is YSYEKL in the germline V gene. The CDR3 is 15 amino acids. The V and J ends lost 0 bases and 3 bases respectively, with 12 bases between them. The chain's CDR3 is CASSQDPTAYYEQYF. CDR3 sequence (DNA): TGCGCCAGCAGCCAAGATCCAACAGCGTACTACGAGCAGTACTTC.

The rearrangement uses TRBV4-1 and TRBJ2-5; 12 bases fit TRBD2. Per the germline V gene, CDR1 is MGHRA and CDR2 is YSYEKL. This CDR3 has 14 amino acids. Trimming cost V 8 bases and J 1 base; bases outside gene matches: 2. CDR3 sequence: CASGLAGTQETQYF. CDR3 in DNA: TGCGCCAGCGGACTAGCGGGGACCCAAGAGACCCAGTACTTC.

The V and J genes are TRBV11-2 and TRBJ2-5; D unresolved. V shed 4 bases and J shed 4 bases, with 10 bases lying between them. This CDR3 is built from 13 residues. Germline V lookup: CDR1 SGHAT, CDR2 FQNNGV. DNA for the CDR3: TGTGCCAGCAGCTCAATAAACCTAGAGACCCAGTACTTC. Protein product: CASSSINLETQYF. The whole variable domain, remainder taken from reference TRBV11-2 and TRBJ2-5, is EAGVAQSPRYKIIEKRQSVAFWCNPISGHATLYWYQQILGQGPKLLIQFQNNGVVDDSQLPKDRFSAERLKGVDSTLKIQPAKLEDSAVYLCASSSINLETQYFGPGTRLLVL.

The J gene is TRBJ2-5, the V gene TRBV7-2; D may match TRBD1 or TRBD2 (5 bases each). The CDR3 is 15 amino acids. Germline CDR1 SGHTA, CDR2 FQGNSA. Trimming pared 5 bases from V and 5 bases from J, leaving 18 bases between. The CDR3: CASSPLGGVVETQYF. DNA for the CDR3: TGTGCCAGCAGCCCCCTTGGGGGTGTTGTTGAGACCCAGTACTTC.

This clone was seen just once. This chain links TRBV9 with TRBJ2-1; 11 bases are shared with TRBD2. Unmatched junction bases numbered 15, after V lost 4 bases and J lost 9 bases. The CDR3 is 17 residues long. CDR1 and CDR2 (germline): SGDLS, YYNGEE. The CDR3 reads CASSSRGKRLAGSEQFF. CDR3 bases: TGTGCCAGCAGCTCCCGAGGTAAGAGACTAGCGGGGAGTGAGCAGTTCTTC.

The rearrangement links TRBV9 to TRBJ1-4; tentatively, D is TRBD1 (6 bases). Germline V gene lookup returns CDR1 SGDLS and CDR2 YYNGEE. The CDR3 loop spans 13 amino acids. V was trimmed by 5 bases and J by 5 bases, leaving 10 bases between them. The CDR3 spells CASRGAGNEKLFF. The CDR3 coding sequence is TGTGCCAGCAGGGGGGCAGGCAATGAAAAACTGTTTTTT. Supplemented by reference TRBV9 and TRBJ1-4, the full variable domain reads DSGVTQTPKHLITATGQRVTLRCSPRSGDLSVYWYQQSLDQGLQFLIQYYNGEERAKGNILERFSAQQFPDLHSELNLSSLELGDSALYFCASRGAGNEKLFFGSGTQLSVL.

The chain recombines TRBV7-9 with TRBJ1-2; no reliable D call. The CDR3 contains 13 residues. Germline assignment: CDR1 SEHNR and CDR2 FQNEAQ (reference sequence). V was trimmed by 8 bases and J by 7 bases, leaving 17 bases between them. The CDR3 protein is CASGTSFLGGYTF. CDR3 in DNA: TGTGCCAGCGGCACAAGCTTTCTCGGTGGCTACACCTTC. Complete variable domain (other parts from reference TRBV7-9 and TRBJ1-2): DTGVSQNPRHKITKRGQNVTFRCDPISEHNRLYWYRQTLGQGPEFLTYFQNEAQLEKSRLLSDRFSAERPKGSFSTLEIQRTEQGDSAMYLCASGTSFLGGYTFGSGTRLTVV.

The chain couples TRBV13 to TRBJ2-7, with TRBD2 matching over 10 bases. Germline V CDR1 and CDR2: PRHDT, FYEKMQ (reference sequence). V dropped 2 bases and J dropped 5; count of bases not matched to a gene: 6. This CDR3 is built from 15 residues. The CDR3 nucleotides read TGTGCCAGCAGCTTACCAGCGGGGGGGCAGGACGAGCAGTACTTC. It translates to CASSLPAGGQDEQYF. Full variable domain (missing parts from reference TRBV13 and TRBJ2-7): AAGVIQSPRHLIKEKRETATLKCYPIPRHDTVYWYQQGPGQDPQFLISFYEKMQSDKGSIPDRFSAQQFSDYHSELNMSSLELGDSALYFCASSLPAGGQDEQYFGPGTRLTVT.

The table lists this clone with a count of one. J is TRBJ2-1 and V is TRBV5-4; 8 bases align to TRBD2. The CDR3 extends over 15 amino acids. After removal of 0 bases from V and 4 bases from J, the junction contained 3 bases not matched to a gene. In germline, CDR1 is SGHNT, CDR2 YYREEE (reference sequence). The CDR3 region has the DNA TGTGCCAGCAGCTTGGATAGCGGGGTTTACAATGAGCAGTTCTTC. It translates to CASSLDSGVYNEQFF.

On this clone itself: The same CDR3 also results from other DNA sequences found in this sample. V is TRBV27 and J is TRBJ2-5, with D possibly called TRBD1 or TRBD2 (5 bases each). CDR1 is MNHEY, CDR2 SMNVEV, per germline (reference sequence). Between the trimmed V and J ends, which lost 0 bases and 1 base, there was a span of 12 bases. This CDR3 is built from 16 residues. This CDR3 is CASSLSAGTAQETQYF. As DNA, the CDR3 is TGTGCCAGCAGTTTATCTGCCGGGACGGCCCAAGAGACCCAGTACTTC.

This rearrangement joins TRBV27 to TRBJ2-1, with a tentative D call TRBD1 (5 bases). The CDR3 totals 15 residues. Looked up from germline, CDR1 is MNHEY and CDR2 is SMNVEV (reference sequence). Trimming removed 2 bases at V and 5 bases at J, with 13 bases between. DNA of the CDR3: TGTGCCAGCAGTTTAATTGGGGCGCGAGACAATGAGCAGTTCTTC. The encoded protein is CASSLIGARDNEQFF.

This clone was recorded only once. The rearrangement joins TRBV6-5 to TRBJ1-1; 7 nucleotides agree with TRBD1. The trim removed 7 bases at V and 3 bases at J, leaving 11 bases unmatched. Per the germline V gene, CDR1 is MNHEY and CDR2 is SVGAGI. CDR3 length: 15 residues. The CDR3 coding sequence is TGTGCCAGCATAACTAGCCAAGGGGGCCACACTGAAGCTTTCTTT. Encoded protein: CASITSQGGHTEAFF.

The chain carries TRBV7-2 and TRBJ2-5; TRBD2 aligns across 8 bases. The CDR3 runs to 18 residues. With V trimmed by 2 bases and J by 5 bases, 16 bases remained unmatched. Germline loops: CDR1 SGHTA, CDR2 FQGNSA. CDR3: CASSLYGLADIYLETQYF. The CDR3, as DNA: TGTGCCAGCAGCTTATACGGACTAGCCGATATTTACCTGGAGACCCAGTACTTC.

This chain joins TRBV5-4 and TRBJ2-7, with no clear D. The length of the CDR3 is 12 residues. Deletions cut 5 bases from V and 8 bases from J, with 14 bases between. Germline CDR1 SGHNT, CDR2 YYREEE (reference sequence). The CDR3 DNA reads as TGTGCCAGCAGGTCAGCCGGCGAGAAGCAGTACTTC. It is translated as CASRSAGEKQYF.

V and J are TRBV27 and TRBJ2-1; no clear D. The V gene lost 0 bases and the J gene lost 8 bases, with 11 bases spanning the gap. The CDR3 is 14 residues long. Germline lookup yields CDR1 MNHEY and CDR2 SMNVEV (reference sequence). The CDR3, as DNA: TGTGCCAGCAGTTTATCGGTAGAGTCCTATGAGCAGTTCTTC. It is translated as CASSLSVESYEQFF.

CDR3 coding DNA: TGTGCCAGCAGCCAAAGGGGTTCAGGTGAGCAGTACTTC. Protein product: CASSQRGSGEQYF. J is TRBJ2-7 and V is TRBV5-4, with D maybe TRBD1 (5 bases). Germline V gene sequence: CDR1 SGHNT, CDR2 YYREEE (reference sequence). This CDR3 region has 13 residues. Between the trimmed V and J ends, which lost 4 bases and 7 bases, there was a span of 15 bases.